The next 27 T cell receptor beta chains were all read from a single sample in a study of blood T cell repertoires in COVID-19. Using immunoSEQ multiplex PCR, the repertoire was profiled, and TCRdb retains in-frame clones only, with some absent. This sample has roughly 440,000 clones; around 88% occur once, and the top ten carry about 12%. The sequencing sample was made of peripheral blood. The receptor source for this set is a woman aged 50 to 65 with COVID-19, enrolled during active disease.

The chain employs TRBV2 and TRBJ2-1; D might be TRBD2 (6 bases). Germline CDR1 SNHLY, CDR2 FYNNEI. Trimming shortened V by 1 base and J by 15 bases, and 16 bases separated the two germline ends. This CDR3 has 13 amino acids. The CDR3 DNA reads as TGTGCCAGCAGTGAAGTGGAAGGGGACTCCGTGTTCTTC. This sequence encodes CASSEVEGDSVFF. Full variable domain (rest looked up from reference TRBV2 and TRBJ2-1): EPEVTQTPSHQVTQMGQEVILRCVPISNHLYFYWYRQILGQKVEFLVSFYNNEISEKSEIFDDQFSVERPDGSNFTLKIRSTKLEDSAMYFCASSEVEGDSVFFGPGTRLTVL.

The table lists this clone with a few counts. The chain combines TRBV28 with TRBJ1-3; tentative D call: TRBD1 (5 bases). The CDR3 runs 15 residues. V lost 5 bases, J lost 5 bases, and 16 bases lay in between. Germline CDR1 and CDR2: MDHEN and SYDVKM. The CDR3 DNA reads TGTGCCAGCAGTCCGTCGGAGGGGATGCGAAACACCATATATTTT. Translated: CASSPSEGMRNTIYF.

This clone turned up a few times. The V gene is TRBV19, the J gene TRBJ1-5; D perhaps matches TRBD1 (6 bases). Germline CDR1 and CDR2: LNHDA and SQIVND (reference sequence). The V end was cut by 3 bases, the J end by 5 bases, with 8 bases between. The CDR3 sequence is 13 residues long. The CDR3 nucleotides are TGTGCCAGTAGTATTGGGACATATCAGCCCCAGCATTTT. Translating gives CASSIGTYQPQHF.

This clone was counted a single time. The V call is TRBV13, the J call TRBJ2-1; 8 positions agree with TRBD2. The CDR3 has 13 residues. V trimming: 5 bases; J trimming: 15 bases; junction bases outside the gene matches: 12. Germline V gene sequence: CDR1 PRHDT, CDR2 FYEKMQ (reference sequence). The CDR3 DNA is TGTGCCAGCAGCCCGGGAGGGGGAAGAGTGTTGTTCTTC. This codes for CASSPGGGRVLFF.

This clone has only one observation. V and J are TRBV19 and TRBJ2-3; TRBD2 is a possible D gene (5 bases). The CDR3 spans 13 residues. V was shortened by 4 bases and J by 6 bases, with 11 bases between the two germline ends. Germline CDR1 is LNHDA and CDR2 is SQIVND (reference sequence). The DNA of the CDR3 is TGTGCCAGTAGTACTACCGGGGTCGATACGCAGTATTTT. Translated, it gives CASSTTGVDTQYF.

The rearrangement links TRBV28 to TRBJ2-7; 7 bases are a match to TRBD2. The CDR3 is 16 residues long. Trimming cost V 5 bases and J 2 bases; bases outside gene matches: 12. CDR1 and CDR2 (germline): MDHEN, SYDVKM. The CDR3 sequence: CASSAPLGGGTYEQYF. Written as DNA, the CDR3 is TGTGCCAGCAGTGCCCCTTTGGGCGGGGGAACCTACGAGCAGTACTTC.

J is TRBJ1-2 and V is TRBV7-8; D ambiguous. This CDR3 has 15 amino acids. CDR1 is SGHVS, CDR2 FQNEAQ, per germline. V was shortened by 0 bases and J by 8 bases, with 16 bases between the two germline ends. The CDR3 nucleotides read TGTGCCAGCAGCTTAGCGTATTTGACGGGGTCGGGCTACACCTTC. Its protein is CASSLAYLTGSGYTF.

This clone was recorded only once. The chain recombines TRBV3-1 (or the pseudogene TRBV3-2) with TRBJ1-6; D remains ambiguous. The CDR3 is made up of 17 amino acids. Trimming pared 1 base from V and 0 bases from J, leaving 10 bases between. In germline, CDR1 is LGHDT, CDR2 YNNKEL (reference sequence). CDR3 nucleotides: TGTGCCAGCAGCCAAGGACACGAGAGCTCCTATAATTCACCCCTCCACTTT. It specifies CASSQGHESSYNSPLHF.

This clone was recorded once. The chain employs TRBV7-2 and TRBJ1-2; 7 bases line up with TRBD1. The V gene's germline CDR1 is SGHTA and CDR2 FQGNSA. This CDR3 region has 14 residues. Germline trimming cut 4 bases from V and 4 bases from J; bases unmatched to any gene: 6. For the CDR3, the DNA is TGTGCCAGCAGCTCTAACCGGGACAGCTATGGCTACACCTTC. Its translation: CASSSNRDSYGYTF.

The gene calls are TRBV30 and TRBJ1-1, with unresolved D. Deletions cut 4 bases from V and 11 bases from J, with 20 bases between. Germline-derived CDR1 and CDR2 are GTSNPN and SVGIG (reference sequence). The CDR3 has 13 amino acids. The CDR3 DNA sequence: TGTGCCTGGAATGAACCGGGTCCCTTAGAGGCTTTCTTT. Protein product: CAWNEPGPLEAFF.

The chain has TRBV7-2 and TRBJ1-5, with a tentative D call TRBD1 (5 bases). V lost 6 bases, J lost 3 bases, and 15 bases lay in between. CDR1 is SGHTA, CDR2 FQGNSA, per germline. The CDR3 runs 15 residues. The CDR3 reads CASRGGDGYNQPQHF. CDR3 in DNA: TGTGCCAGCAGGGGGGGGGACGGATACAATCAGCCCCAGCATTTT.

The chain couples TRBV6-5 to TRBJ2-7; TRBD2 matches 8 bases. The germline gives CDR1 MNHEY, CDR2 SVGAGI. The CDR3 covers 15 residues. V shed 5 bases and J 0 bases; nucleotides not matched to a gene: 6. The CDR3: CASSTTGTSSYEQYF. Here the CDR3 DNA reads TGTGCCAGCAGTACAACCGGGACTAGCTCCTACGAGCAGTACTTC.

Concerning this clone: Additional DNA sequences in this sample encode the identical CDR3. The chain uses TRBV14 and TRBJ2-7; no clear D. From germline, CDR1 is SGHDN and CDR2 FVKESK. V lost 0 bases, J lost 1 base, and 7 bases lay in between. This CDR3 is 14 amino acids long. The CDR3 loop is CASSQDLGSYEQYF. In nucleotides, the CDR3 is TGTGCCAGCAGCCAAGACCTAGGATCCTACGAGCAGTACTTC.

This chain uses TRBV21-1 with TRBJ2-5; TRBD1, the table's D call, was not compared with the DNA. TRBV21-1 is labeled a pseudogene. CDR3 length: 16 residues. The chain's CDR3 is CASTVTGRQSQETQYF. The CDR3 DNA reads TGTGCCAGCACCGTGACAGGCCGTCAGTCCCAAGAGACCCAGTACTTC.

This clone has just one count. The chain combines TRBV5-5 with TRBJ2-5; unclear D gene. From germline, CDR1 is SGHKS and CDR2 YYEKEE (reference sequence). The CDR3 consists of 14 residues. Trimming shortened V by 4 bases and J by 5 bases, and 15 bases separated the two germline ends. For the CDR3, the DNA is TGTGCCAGCAGCCCAATGTCCGATGCGGAGACCCAGTACTTC. As protein: CASSPMSDAETQYF.

The rearrangement uses TRBV3-1 (or the pseudogene TRBV3-2) and TRBJ1-1, with D unclear. CDR3 size: 14 residues. V was shortened by 5 bases and J by 4 bases, with 14 bases between the two germline ends. From germline, CDR1 is LGHDT and CDR2 YNNKEL (reference sequence). CDR3 in amino acids: CASSRDASGTEAFF. CDR3 coding DNA: TGTGCCAGCAGCAGAGACGCCTCGGGCACTGAAGCTTTCTTT.

The rearrangement uses TRBV7-3 and TRBJ2-2, with 7 bases aligning to TRBD1. From germline, CDR1 is SGHTA and CDR2 FQGTGA. The CDR3 runs to 16 residues. Trimming removed 0 bases from V and 0 bases from J; junction bases left unmatched: 1. The CDR3 is CASSLTGGANTGELFF. The CDR3 DNA sequence: TGTGCCAGCAGCTTAACAGGGGGCGCGAACACCGGGGAGCTGTTTTTT.

The chain employs TRBV7-9 and TRBJ2-1; D may be TRBD1 (5 bases). Germline loops: CDR1 SEHNR, CDR2 FQNEAQ (reference sequence). Trimming took off 1 base at V and 7 bases at J, with 17 bases between the two ends. The CDR3 extends over 16 amino acids. For the CDR3, the DNA is TGTGCCAGCAGCTTAGTAGTAGGGCAGGGCGAAAATGAGCAGTTCTTC. Its translation: CASSLVVGQGENEQFF.

The chain recombines TRBV12-3 or TRBV12-4 with TRBJ2-5; D unclear. This CDR3 is built from 11 residues. V was shortened by 5 bases and J by 3 bases, with 4 bases between the two germline ends. In DNA form, the CDR3 reads TGTGCCAGCAGTGCGAAAGAGACCCAGTACTTC. It specifies CASSAKETQYF.

The chain has TRBV2 and TRBJ1-4; maybe TRBD1 (5 bases). The CDR3 has 13 residues. Trimming cost V 5 bases and J 8 bases, with 12 bases left between them. Germline V lookup: CDR1 SNHLY, CDR2 FYNNEI. The CDR3 loop is CASSLGLEEKLFF. The CDR3 DNA reads as TGTGCCAGCAGTTTGGGACTTGAAGAAAAACTGTTTTTT.

The chain is built from TRBV29-1 and TRBJ1-2; D gene unclear. Germline V gene lookup returns CDR1 SQVTM and CDR2 ANQGSEA. The CDR3 is 11 amino acids. V lost 7 bases to trimming and J lost 8 bases, with 14 bases between them. CDR3 sequence: CSGYSASGYTF. DNA of the CDR3: TGCAGCGGTTACAGTGCATCAGGCTACACCTTC.

The chain joins TRBV19 to TRBJ2-3, with TRBD2 matching over 11 bases. The CDR3 covers 14 residues. The J segment lost 6 bases and the V segment lost 6 bases, leaving 5 bases of the junction unmatched. Germline values: CDR1 LNHDA, CDR2 SQIVND (reference sequence). This CDR3 is CASRSSGGPDTQYF. Here the CDR3 DNA reads TGTGCCAGTAGGTCTAGCGGGGGGCCGGATACGCAGTATTTT.

The chain couples TRBV2 to TRBJ2-7; 10 bases align to TRBD1. The CDR3 is made up of 14 amino acids. V shed 6 bases and J 7 bases; nucleotides not matched to a gene: 9. Per the germline V gene, CDR1 is SNHLY and CDR2 is FYNNEI. CDR3 amino acids: CASRGQGDPGEQYF. The CDR3 bases are TGTGCCAGCAGAGGACAGGGGGACCCGGGGGAGCAGTACTTC.

The V gene is TRBV3-1 (or the pseudogene TRBV3-2), the J gene TRBJ1-2; maybe TRBD1 (6 bases). Germline V gives CDR1 LGHDT, CDR2 YNNKEL (reference sequence). V was shortened by 1 base and J by 4 bases, with 13 bases between the two germline ends. CDR3 size: 15 residues. This chain's CDR3 is CASSQGGQRIYGYTF. The CDR3 DNA follows: TGTGCCAGCAGCCAAGGGGGGCAGAGAATCTATGGCTACACCTTC.

The chain combines TRBV27 with TRBJ2-3, with D unclear. This CDR3 has 14 amino acids. Trimming removed 6 bases at V and 0 bases at J, with 10 bases between. Germline values: CDR1 MNHEY, CDR2 SMNVEV (reference sequence). The CDR3 DNA reads TGTGCCAGCAGCCCTACCCGTAGCACAGATACGCAGTATTTT. Translation gives CASSPTRSTDTQYF.

The V call is TRBV10-2, the J call TRBJ1-1; perhaps TRBD1 as D (5 bases). The V gene lost 8 bases and the J gene lost 2 bases, with 9 bases spanning the gap. This CDR3 has 12 amino acids. In germline, CDR1 is WSHSY, CDR2 SAAADI. The DNA for the CDR3 is TGCGCCAGCTGGGGGGGTAACACTGAAGCTTTCTTT. This sequence encodes CASWGGNTEAFF.

The rearrangement uses TRBV25-1 and TRBJ1-1; the D gene is possibly TRBD1 (6 bases). From germline, CDR1 is MGHDK and CDR2 SYGVNS. V dropped 8 bases and J dropped 4 bases, with 14 bases sitting between them. CDR3 size: 13 residues. In nucleotides, the CDR3 is TGTGCCAGCGGAGGGGGGGGTGTCACTGAAGCTTTCTTT. Amino acid sequence: CASGGGGVTEAFF.